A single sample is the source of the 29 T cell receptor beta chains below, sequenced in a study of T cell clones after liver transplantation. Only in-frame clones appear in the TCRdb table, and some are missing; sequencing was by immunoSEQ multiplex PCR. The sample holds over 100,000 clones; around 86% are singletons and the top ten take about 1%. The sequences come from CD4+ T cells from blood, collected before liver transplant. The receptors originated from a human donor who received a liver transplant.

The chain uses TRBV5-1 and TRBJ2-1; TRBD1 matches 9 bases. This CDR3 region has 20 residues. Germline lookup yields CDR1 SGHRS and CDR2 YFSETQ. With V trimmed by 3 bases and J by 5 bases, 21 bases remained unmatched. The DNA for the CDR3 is TGCGCCAGCAGCTCTACCAGGACAGGGGAAAATGCCTTACCCGACAATGAGCAGTTCTTC. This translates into CASSSTRTGENALPDNEQFF. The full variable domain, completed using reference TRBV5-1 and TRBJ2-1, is KAGVTQTPRYLIKTRGQQVTLSCSPISGHRSVSWYQQTPGQGLQFLFEYFSETQRNKGNFPGRFSGRQFSNSRSEMNVSTLELGDSALYLCASSSTRTGENALPDNEQFFGPGTRLTVL.

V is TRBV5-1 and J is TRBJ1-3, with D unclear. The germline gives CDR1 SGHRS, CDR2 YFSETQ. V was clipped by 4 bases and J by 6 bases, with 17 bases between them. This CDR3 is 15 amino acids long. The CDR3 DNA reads TGCGCCAGCAGCCCGGTGGCGGGTATCAAAAACACCATATATTTT. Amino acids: CASSPVAGIKNTIYF.

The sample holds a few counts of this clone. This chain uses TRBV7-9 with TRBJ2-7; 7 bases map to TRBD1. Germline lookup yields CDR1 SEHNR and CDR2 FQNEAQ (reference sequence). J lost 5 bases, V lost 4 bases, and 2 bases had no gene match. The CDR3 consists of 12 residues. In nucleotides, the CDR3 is TGTGCCAGCAGCTCCACAGGGGACGAGCAGTACTTC. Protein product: CASSSTGDEQYF.

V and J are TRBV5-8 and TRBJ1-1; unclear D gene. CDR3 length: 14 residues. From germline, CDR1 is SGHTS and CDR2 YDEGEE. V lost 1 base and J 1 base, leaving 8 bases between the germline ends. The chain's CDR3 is CASSLQGWNTEAFF. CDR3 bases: TGTGCCAGCAGCTTGCAAGGGTGGAACACTGAAGCTTTCTTT.

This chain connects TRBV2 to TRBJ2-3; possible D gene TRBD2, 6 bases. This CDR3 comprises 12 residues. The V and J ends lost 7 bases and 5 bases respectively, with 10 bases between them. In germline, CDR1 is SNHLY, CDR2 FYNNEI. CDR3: CASKTGGDTQYF. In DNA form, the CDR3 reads TGTGCCAGCAAGACCGGGGGAGATACGCAGTATTTT.

The CDR3 DNA is TGTGCCAGCAGCTTGTATGGGTCCGGGACTGTCGGCTACACCTTC. Residues: CASSLYGSGTVGYTF. The J gene is TRBJ1-2, the V gene TRBV5-4, with D possibly TRBD1 on 5 matching bases. The V gene's germline CDR1 is SGHNT and CDR2 YYREEE (reference sequence). V gave up 1 base and J gave up 8 bases, with 18 bases separating them. The CDR3 consists of 15 residues. Filled out from reference TRBV5-4 and TRBJ1-2, the complete variable domain reads ETGVTQSPTHLIKTRGQQVTLRCSSQSGHNTVSWYQQALGQGPQFIFQYYREEENGRGNFPPRFSGLQFPNYSSELNVNALELDDSALYLCASSLYGSGTVGYTFGSGTRLTVV.

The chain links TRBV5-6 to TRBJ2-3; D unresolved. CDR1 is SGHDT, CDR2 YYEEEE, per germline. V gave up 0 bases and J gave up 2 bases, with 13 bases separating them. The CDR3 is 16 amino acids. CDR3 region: CASSLGSGLITDTQYF. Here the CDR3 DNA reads TGTGCCAGCAGCTTGGGGTCGGGCCTTATCACAGATACGCAGTATTTT.

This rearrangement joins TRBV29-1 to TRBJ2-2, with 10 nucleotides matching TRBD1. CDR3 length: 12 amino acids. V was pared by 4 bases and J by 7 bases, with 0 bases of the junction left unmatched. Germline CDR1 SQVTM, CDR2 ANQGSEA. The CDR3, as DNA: TGCAGCGTTGGGACAGGGGGCGGGGAGCTGTTTTTT. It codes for CSVGTGGGELFF.

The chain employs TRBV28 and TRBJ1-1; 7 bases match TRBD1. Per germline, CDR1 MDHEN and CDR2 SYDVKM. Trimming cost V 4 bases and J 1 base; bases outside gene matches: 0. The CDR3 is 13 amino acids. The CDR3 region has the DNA TGTGCCAGCAGTTGGACAGGGAACACTGAAGCTTTCTTT. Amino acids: CASSWTGNTEAFF.

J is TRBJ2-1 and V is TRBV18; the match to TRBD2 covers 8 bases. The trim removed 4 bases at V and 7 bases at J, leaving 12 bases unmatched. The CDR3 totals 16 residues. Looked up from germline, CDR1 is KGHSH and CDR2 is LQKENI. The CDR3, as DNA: TGTGCCAGCTCACTTACGGGGGGGGCGAACGGGAATGAGCAGTTCTTC. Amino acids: CASSLTGGANGNEQFF.

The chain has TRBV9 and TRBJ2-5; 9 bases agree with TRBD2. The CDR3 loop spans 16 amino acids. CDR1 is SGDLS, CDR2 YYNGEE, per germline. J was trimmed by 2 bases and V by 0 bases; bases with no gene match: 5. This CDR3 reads CASSVEGSGGQETQYF. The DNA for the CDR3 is TGTGCCAGCAGCGTAGAAGGTAGCGGGGGTCAAGAGACCCAGTACTTC.

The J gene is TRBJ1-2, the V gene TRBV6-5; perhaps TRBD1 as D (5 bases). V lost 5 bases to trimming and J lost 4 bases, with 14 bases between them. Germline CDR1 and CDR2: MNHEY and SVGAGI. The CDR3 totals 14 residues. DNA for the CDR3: TGTGCCAGCAGTCCGGGGGATTTGGTCTATGGCTACACCTTC. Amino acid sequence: CASSPGDLVYGYTF.

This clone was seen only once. The CDR3 DNA sequence: TGTGCCATCAGTGAGTCCCCCTCCTATCTTCGGTTAGCGGGGATTAACACTGAAGCTTTCTTT. It is translated as CAISESPSYLRLAGINTEAFF. The chain recombines TRBV10-3 with TRBJ1-1, with unresolved D. Trimming removed 0 bases at V and 2 bases at J, with 28 bases between. The V gene's germline CDR1 is ENHRY and CDR2 SYGVKD. The CDR3 consists of 21 residues.

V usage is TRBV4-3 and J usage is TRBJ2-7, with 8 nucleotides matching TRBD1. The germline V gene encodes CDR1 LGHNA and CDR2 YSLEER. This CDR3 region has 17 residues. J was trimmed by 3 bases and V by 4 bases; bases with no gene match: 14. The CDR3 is CASSPKPPGQGIYEQYF. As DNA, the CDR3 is TGCGCCAGCAGCCCAAAACCTCCCGGACAGGGTATCTACGAGCAGTACTTC.

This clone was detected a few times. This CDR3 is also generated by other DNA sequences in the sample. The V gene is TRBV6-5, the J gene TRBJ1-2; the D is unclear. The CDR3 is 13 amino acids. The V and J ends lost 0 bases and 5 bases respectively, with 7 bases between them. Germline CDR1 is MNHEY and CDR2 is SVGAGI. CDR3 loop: CASSYSHSYGYTF. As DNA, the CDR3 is TGTGCCAGCAGTTACTCACATTCGTATGGCTACACCTTC.

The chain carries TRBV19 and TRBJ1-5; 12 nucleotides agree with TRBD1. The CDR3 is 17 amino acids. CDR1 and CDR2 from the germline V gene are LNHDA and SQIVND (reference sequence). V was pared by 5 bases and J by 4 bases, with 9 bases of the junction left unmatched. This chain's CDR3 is CASSASGTGGLNQPQHF. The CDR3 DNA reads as TGTGCCAGTAGTGCTTCTGGGACAGGGGGCTTGAATCAGCCCCAGCATTTT.

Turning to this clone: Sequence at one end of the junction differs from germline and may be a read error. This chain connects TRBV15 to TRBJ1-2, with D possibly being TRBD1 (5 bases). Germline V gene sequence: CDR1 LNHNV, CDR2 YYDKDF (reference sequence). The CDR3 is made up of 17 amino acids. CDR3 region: CATSRDRGVGTNHGYTF. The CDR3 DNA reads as TGTGCCACCAGCAGAGACCGAGGGGTTGGGACTAACCATGGCTACACCTTC.

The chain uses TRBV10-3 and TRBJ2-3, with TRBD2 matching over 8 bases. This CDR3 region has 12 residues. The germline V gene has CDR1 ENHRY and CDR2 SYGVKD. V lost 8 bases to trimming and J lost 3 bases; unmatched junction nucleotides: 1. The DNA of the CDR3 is TGTGCCATCGCGGGGGGAACAGATACGCAGTATTTT. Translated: CAIAGGTDTQYF.

This chain's CDR3 is CASSLREGTGELFF. The CDR3 nucleotides read TGTGCCAGCAGCTTAAGAGAGGGAACCGGGGAGCTGTTTTTT. The rearrangement joins TRBV11-2 to TRBJ2-2; the D gene is possibly TRBD2 (5 bases). CDR1 is SGHAT and CDR2 is FQNNGV in the germline V gene. This CDR3 region has 14 residues. V lost 2 bases, J lost 5 bases, and 9 bases lay in between.

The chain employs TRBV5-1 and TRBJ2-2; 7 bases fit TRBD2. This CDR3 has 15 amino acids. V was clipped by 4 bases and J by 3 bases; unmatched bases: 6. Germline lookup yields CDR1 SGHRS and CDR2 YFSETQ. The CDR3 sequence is CASSTGGLYTGELFF. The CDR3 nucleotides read TGCGCCAGCAGCACGGGAGGACTTTACACCGGGGAGCTGTTTTTT. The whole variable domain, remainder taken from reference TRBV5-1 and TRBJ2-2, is KAGVTQTPRYLIKTRGQQVTLSCSPISGHRSVSWYQQTPGQGLQFLFEYFSETQRNKGNFPGRFSGRQFSNSRSEMNVSTLELGDSALYLCASSTGGLYTGELFFGEGSRLTVL.

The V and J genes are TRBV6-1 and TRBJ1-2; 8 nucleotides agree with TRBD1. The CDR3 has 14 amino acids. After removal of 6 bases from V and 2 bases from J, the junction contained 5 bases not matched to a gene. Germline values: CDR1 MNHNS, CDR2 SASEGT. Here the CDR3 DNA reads TGTGCCAGCAGCCAAGGGACAGGAAACTATGGCTACACCTTC. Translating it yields CASSQGTGNYGYTF.

The CDR3 region is CARGGVVEGYGYTF. The CDR3 DNA reads TGTGCCCGCGGGGGGGTCGTGGAGGGCTATGGCTACACCTTC. The J gene is TRBJ1-2, the V gene TRBV30; maybe TRBD1 (5 bases). This CDR3 contains 14 residues. The ends were cut back, 8 bases at V and 4 bases at J, with 20 bases in the middle. CDR1 GTSNPN and CDR2 SVGIG come from the germline V gene (reference sequence). The full variable domain, in which reference TRBV30 and TRBJ1-2 provide the parts outside the CDR3, is SQTIHQWPATLVQPVGSPLSLECTVEGTSNPNLYWYRQAAGRGLQLLFYSVGIGQISSEVPQNLSASRPQDRQFILSSKKLLLSDSGFYLCARGGVVEGYGYTFGSGTRLTVV.

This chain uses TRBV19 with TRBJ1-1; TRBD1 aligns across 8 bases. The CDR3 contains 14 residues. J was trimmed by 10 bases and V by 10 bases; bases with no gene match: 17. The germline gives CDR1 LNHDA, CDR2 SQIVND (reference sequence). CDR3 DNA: TGTGCCACCCGATCGCTAAGCCGACAGGGGAGAGCTTTCTTT. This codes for CATRSLSRQGRAFF. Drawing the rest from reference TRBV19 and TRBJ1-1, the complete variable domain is DGGITQSPKYLFRKEGQNVTLSCEQNLNHDAMYWYRQDPGQGLRLIYYSQIVNDFQKGDIAEGYSVSREKKESFPLTVTSAQKNPTAFYLCATRSLSRQGRAFFGQGTRLTVV.

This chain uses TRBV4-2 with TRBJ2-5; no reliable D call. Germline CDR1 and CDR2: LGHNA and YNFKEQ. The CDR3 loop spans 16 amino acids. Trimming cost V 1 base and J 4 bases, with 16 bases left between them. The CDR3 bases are TGTGCCAGCAGCCAAGGTTCCAAGGATAGAGGAGAGACCCAGTACTTC. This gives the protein CASSQGSKDRGETQYF.

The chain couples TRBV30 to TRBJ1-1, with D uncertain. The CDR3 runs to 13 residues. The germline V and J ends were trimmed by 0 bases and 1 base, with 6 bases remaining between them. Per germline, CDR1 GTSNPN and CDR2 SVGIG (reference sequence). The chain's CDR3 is CAWSVSQNTEAFF. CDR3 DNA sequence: TGTGCCTGGAGTGTATCGCAGAACACTGAAGCTTTCTTT.

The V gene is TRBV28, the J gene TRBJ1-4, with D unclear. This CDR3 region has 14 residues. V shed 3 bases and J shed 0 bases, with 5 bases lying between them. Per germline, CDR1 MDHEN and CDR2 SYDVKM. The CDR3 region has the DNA TGTGCCAGCAGTTTGGTGACAACTAATGAAAAACTGTTTTTT. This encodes CASSLVTTNEKLFF. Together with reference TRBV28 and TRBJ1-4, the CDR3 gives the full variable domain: DVKVTQSSRYLVKRTGEKVFLECVQDMDHENMFWYRQDPGLGLRLIYFSYDVKMKEKGDIPEGYSVSREKKERFSLILESASTNQTSMYLCASSLVTTNEKLFFGSGTQLSVL.

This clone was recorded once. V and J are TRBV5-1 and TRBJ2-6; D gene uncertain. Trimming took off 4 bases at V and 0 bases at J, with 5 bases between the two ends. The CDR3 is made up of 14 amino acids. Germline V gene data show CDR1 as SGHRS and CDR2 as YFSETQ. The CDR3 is CASSPSSGANVLTF. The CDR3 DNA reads TGCGCCAGCAGCCCCAGCTCTGGGGCCAACGTCCTGACTTTC.

The CDR3 DNA reads TGTGCCAGCAGCCAACAGCCGGGACAACTAAGTGGCTACACCTTC. Translated: CASSQQPGQLSGYTF. The J gene is TRBJ1-2, the V gene TRBV11-3; weak D call: TRBD1 (6 bases). Trimming removed 5 bases from V and 7 bases from J, with 20 bases in between. CDR3 length: 15 residues. CDR1 is SGHNT and CDR2 is YENEEA in the germline V gene.

The CDR3 here is CASSLDGGGGNTIYF. The CDR3 nucleotides read TGTGCCAGCAGCTTGGACGGGGGCGGCGGAAACACCATATATTTT. The chain is built from TRBV5-8 and TRBJ1-3; TRBD1 is a possible D gene (6 bases). The CDR3 consists of 15 residues. V was pared by 0 bases and J by 4 bases, with 11 bases between. Germline V CDR1 and CDR2: SGHTS, YDEGEE.